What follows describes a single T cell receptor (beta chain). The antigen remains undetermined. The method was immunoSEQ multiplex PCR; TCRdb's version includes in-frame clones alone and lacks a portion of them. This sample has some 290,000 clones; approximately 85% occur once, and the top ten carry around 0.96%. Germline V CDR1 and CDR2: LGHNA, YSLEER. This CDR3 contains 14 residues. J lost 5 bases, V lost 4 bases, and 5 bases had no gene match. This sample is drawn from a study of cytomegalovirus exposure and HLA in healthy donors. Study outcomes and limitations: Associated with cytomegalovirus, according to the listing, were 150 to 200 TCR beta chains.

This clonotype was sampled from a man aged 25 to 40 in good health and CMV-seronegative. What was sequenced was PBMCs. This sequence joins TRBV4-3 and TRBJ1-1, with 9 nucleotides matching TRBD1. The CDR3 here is CASSRGQGITEAFF. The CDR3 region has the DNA TGCGCCAGCAGCCGGGGACAGGGTATAACTGAAGCTTTCTTT.